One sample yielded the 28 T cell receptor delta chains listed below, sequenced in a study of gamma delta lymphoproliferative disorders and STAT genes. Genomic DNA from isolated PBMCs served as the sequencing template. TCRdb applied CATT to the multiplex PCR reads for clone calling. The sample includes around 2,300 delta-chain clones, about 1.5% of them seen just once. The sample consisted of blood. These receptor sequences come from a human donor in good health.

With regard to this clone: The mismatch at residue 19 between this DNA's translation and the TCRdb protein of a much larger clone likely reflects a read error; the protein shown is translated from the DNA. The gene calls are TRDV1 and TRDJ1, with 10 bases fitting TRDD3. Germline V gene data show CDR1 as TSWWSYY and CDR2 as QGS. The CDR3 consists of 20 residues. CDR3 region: CALGEGDLLPWGIVSDKLTF. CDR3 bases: TGTGCTCTTGGGGAAGGGGACCTACTCCCCTGGGGGATAGTATCCGATAAACTCACCTTT.

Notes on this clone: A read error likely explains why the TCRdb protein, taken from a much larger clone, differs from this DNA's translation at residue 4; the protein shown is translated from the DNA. The CDR3 loop reads CALREWGVGRGGPYTDKLIF. The CDR3 nucleotides are TGTGCTCTTAGGGAATGGGGCGTCGGACGTGGGGGACCGTACACCGATAAACTCATCTTT. V and J are TRDV1 and TRDJ1, with 7 bases lining up with TRDD3. The CDR3 has 20 residues. Germline V CDR1 and CDR2: TSWWSYY, QGS.

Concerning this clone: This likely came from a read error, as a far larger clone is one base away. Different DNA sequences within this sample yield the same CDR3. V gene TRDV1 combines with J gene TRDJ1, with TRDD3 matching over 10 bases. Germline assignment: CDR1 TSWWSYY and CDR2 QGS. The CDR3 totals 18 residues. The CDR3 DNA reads TGTGCCCTTGGGGAACTACTTTTCTGGGGGATATCGCTACGGAAACTCATCTTT. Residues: CALGELLFWGISLRKLIF.

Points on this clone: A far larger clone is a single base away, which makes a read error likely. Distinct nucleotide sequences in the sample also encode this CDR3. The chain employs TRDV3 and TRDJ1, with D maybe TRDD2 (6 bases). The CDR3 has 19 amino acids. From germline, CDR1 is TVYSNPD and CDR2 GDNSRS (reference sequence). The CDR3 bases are TGCGCCTTCCGCCTTCTCCTACCTCCCATCCTCTTTTGGGTCGATAAACTCATCTTT. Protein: CAFRLLLPPILFWVDKLIF.

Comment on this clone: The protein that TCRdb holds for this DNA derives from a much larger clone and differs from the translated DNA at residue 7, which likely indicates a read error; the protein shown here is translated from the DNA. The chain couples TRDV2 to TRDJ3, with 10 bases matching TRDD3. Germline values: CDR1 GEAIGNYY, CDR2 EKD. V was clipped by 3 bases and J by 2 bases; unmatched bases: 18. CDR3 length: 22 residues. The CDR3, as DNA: TGTGCCTGTGACTCACCGAGCATGGGGGATACCCTAAGCCCCTGGGACACCCGACAGATGTTTTTC. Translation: CACDSPSMGDTLSPWDTRQMFF.

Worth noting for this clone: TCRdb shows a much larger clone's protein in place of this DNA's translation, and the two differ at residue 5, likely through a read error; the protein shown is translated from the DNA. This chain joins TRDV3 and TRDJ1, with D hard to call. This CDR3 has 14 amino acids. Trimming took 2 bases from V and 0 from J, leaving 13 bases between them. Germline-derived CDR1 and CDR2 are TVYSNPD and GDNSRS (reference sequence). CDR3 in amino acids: CAFYEGPYTDKLIF. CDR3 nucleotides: TGTGCCTTTTACGAGGGACCGTACACCGATAAACTCATCTTT.

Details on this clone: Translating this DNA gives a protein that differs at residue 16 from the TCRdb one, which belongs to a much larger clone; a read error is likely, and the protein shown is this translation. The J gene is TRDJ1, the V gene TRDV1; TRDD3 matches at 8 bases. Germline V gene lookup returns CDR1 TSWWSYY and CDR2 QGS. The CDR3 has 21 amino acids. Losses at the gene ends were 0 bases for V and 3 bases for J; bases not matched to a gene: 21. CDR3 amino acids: CALGELILLLYWGPYADKLIF. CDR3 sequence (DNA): TGTGCTCTTGGGGAACTAATCCTCCTACTTTACTGGGGGCCCTACGCCGATAAACTCATCTTT.

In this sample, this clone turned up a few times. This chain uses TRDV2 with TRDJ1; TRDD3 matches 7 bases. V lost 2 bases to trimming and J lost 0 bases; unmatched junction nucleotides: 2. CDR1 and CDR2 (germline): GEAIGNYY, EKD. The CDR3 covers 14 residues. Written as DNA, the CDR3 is TGTGCCTGTGACAACCTGGGGGACACCGATAAACTCATCTTT. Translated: CACDNLGDTDKLIF.

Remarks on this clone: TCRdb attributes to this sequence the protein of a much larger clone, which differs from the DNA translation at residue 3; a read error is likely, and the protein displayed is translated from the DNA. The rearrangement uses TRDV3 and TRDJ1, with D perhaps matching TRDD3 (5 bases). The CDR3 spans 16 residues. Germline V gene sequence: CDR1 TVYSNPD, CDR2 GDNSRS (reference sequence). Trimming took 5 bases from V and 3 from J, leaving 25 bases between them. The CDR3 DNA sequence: TGTGCCCTTACGAATGCGGGCGATACATTGCCCGATAAACTCATCTTT. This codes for CALTNAGDTLPDKLIF.

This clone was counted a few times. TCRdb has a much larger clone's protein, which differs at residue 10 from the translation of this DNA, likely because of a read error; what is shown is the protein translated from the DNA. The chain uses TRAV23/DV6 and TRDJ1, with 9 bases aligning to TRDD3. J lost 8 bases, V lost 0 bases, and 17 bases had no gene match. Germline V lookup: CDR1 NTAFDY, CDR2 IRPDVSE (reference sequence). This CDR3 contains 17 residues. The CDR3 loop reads CAASMSELGDSVGKLIF. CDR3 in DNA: TGTGCAGCAAGCATGAGCGAGCTGGGGGATTCGGTGGGGAAACTCATCTTT.

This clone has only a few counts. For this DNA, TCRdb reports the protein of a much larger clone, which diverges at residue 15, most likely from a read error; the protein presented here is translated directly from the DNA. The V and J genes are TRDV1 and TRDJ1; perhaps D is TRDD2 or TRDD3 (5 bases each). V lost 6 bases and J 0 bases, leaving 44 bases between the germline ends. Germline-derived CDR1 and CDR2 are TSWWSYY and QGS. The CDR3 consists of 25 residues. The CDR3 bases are TGTGCTCTTGGACCAGAACTAATTCCCACCCTACTCGGTACTAGGGGAGGAACTTACACCGATAAACTCATCTTT. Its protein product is CALGPELIPTLLGTRGGTYTDKLIF.

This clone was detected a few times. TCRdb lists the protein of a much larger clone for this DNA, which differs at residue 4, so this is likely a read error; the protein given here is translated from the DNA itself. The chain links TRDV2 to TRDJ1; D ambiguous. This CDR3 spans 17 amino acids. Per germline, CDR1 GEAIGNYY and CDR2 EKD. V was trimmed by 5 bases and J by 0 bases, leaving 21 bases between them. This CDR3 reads CACGSLASRRYTDKLIF. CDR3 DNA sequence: TGTGCCTGTGGCTCCCTCGCGAGTCGCCGGTACACCGATAAACTCATCTTT.

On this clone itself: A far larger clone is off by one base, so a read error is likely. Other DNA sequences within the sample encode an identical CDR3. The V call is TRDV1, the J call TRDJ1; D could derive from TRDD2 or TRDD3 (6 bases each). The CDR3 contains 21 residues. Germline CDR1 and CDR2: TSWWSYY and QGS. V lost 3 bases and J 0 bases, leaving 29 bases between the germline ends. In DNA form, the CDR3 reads TGTGCTCTTGGGGAGCTAGGTAACTTCCTTTACTGGGCCGTGTACACCGATAAACTCATCTTT. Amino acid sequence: CALGELGNFLYWAVYTDKLIF.

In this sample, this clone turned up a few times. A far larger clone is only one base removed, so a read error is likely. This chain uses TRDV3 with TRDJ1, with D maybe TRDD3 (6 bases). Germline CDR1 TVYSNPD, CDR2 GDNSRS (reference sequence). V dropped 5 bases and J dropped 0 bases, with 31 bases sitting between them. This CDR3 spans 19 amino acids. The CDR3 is CALSPTSYWEVGDTDKLIF. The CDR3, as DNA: TGTGCCCTTTCCCCTACGTCGTACTGGGAGGTAGGGGACACCGATAAACTCATCTTT. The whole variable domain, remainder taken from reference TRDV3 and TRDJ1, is CDKVTQSSPDQTVASGSEVVLLCTYDTVYSNPDLFWYRIRPDYSFQFVFYGDNSRSEGADFTQGRFSVKHILTQKAFHLVISPVRTEDSATYYCALSPTSYWEVGDTDKLIFGKGTRVTVEP.

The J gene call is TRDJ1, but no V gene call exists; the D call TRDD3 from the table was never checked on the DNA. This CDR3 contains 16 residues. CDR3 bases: TGTGCCTGTGACCTACTGGGGGATAAGGATGCCGATAAACTCATCTTT. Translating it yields CACDLLGDKDADKLIF.

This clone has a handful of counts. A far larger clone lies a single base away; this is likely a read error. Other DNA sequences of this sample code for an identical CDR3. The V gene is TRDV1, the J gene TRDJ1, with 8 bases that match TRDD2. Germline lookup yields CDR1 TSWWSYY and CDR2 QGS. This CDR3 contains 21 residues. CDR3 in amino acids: CALGESPLFLRVGWGVHKLIF. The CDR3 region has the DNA TGTGCTCTGGGGGAGTCTCCGCTCTTCCTACGCGTTGGGTGGGGGGTACATAAACTCATCTTT.

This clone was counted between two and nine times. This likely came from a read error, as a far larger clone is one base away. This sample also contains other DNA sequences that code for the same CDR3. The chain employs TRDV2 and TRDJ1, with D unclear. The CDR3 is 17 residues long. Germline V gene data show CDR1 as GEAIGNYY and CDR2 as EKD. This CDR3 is CACDSLASRRYTDKLIF. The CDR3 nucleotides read TGTGCCTGTGACTCCCTCGCGAGTCGCCGGTACACTGATAAACTCATCTTT.

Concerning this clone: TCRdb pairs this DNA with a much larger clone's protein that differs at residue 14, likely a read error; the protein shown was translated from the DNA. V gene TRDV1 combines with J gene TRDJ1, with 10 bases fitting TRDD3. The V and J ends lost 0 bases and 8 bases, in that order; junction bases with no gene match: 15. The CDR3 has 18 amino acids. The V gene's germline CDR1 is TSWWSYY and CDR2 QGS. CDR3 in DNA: TGTGCTCTTGGGGAACTACTTTTCTGGGGGATATCGCTATGGAAACTCATCTTT. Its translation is CALGELLFWGISLWKLIF.

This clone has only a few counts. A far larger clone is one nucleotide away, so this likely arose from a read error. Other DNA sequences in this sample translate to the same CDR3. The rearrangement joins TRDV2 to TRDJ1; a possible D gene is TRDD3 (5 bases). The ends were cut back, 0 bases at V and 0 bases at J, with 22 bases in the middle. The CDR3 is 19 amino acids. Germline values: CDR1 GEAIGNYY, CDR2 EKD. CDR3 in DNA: TGTGCCTGTGACACCATACCCCAGGCGGGGAGCGGGTACACCGATAAACTCATCTTT. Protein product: CACDTIPQAGSGYTDKLIF.

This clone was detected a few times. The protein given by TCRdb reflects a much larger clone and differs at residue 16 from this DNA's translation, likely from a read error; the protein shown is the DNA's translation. CDR3 in DNA: TGTGCCTGTGACACCTTATCGCTTCCCCAGCCAGAGACAAACACCAATAAACTCATCTTT. Protein sequence: CACDTLSLPQPETNTNKLIF. The J gene is TRDJ1, the V gene TRDV2; the D gene is possibly TRDD2 (5 bases). Germline values: CDR1 GEAIGNYY, CDR2 EKD. The CDR3 runs 20 residues.

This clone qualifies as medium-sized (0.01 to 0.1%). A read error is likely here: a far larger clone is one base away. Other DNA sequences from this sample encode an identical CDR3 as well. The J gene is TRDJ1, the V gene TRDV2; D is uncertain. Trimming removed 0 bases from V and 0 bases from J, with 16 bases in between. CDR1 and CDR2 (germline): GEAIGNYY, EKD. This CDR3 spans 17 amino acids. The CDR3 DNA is TGTGCCTGTGACACCTTAGGAGTAGCAGGGGACACCGATAAACTCATCTTT. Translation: CACDTLGVAGDTDKLIF.

The chain's CDR3 is CAFPKGLGGYGDTDKLIF. The CDR3 nucleotides read TGTGCCTTCCCCAAAGGACTGGGGGGATACGGGGACACCGATAAACTCATCTTT. The chain is built from TRDV3 and TRDJ1; 10 nucleotides line up with TRDD3. The J gene is not listed in TCRdb, so it was assigned here from a DNA match to germline. CDR1 is TVYSNPD and CDR2 is GDNSRS in the germline V gene (reference sequence). The CDR3 covers 18 residues. J lost 0 bases, V lost 3 bases, and 16 bases had no gene match.

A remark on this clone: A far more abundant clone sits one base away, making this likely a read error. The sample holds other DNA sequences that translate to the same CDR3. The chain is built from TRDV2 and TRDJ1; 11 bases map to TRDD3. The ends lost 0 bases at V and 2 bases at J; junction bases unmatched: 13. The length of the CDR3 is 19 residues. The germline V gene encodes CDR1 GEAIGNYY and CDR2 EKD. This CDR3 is CACDTILGGYARETDKLIF. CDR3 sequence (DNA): TGTGCCTGTGACACCATCCTTGGGGGATACGCGAGAGAGACCGATAAACTCATCTTT.

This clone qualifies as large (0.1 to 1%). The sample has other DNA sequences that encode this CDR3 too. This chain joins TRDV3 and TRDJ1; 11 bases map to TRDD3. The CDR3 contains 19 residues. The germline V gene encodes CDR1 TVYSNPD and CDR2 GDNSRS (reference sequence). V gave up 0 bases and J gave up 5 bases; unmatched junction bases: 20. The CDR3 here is CAFSPPTVYWGISEDKLIF. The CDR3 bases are TGTGCCTTTAGTCCTCCTACGGTATACTGGGGGATAAGTGAGGATAAACTCATCTTT.

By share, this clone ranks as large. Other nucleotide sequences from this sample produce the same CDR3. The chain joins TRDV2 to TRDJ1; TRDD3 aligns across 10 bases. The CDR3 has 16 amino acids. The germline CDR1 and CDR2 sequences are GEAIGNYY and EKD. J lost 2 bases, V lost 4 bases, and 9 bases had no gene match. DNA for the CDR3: TGTGCCTGTGATGGCCTACTGGGGGATTTAACCGATAAACTCATCTTT. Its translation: CACDGLLGDLTDKLIF.

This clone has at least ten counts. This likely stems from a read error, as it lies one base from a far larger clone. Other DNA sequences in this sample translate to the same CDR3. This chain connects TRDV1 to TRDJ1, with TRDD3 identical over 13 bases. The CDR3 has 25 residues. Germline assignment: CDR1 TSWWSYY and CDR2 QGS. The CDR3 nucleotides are TGTGCTCTTGGGGAACCGTTACTAACCCGTACTGGGGGATACGCGAAGAAGCTCTACACTGATAAACTCATCTTT. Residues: CALGEPLLTRTGGYAKKLYTDKLIF.

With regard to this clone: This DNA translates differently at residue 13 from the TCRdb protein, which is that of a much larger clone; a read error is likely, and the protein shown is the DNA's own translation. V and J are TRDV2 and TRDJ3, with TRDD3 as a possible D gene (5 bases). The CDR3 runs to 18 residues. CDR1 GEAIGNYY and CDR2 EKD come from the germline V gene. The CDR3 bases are TGTGCCTGTGACCCCGCCGGGGTTGAGTCCTGGGACGCCCGACAGATGTTTTTC. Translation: CACDPAGVESWDARQMFF.

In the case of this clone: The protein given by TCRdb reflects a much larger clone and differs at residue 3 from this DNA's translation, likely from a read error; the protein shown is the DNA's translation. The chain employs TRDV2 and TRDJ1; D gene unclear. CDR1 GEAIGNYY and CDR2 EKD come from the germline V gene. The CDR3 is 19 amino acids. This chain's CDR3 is CAYDTIPQAGSGYTDKLIF. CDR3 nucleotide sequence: TGTGCCTATGACACCATACCCCAGGCGGGAAGCGGGTACACCGATAAACTCATCTTT.